Listed below are T cell receptor beta chains from one sample, sequenced in a study of OX40 agonist ivuxolimab in advanced cancers. Sequenced by immunoSEQ multiplex PCR; TCRdb stores in-frame clones only, minus some. The data hold 75,000 to 100,000 clones, with 90% to 95% observed a single time. The sequences come from CD4+ or CD8+ T cells sorted from blood, collected in a trial of the OX40 agonist ivuxolimab. Receptors originate from an adult with an advanced solid tumor such as melanoma, head and neck, liver or kidney cancer. Both conserved end residues are trimmed from each CDR3.

v_call cdr3_aa
TRBV5-1 ASRVHPSTDTQY
TRBV4-2 ASSQDWGRNQPQH
TRBV7-2 ASSLGGTFSYEQY
TRBV29-1 SVESRSQETQY
TRBV14 ASSQDRGDYSLSSGANVLT
TRBV15 ATSRARVSSYEQY
TRBV21-1 ASSKRRRYEQY
TRBV20-1 SAVEYEQF
TRBV4-3 ASSQARTVLEEQF
TRBV7-9 ASSLWTGVQYQETQY
TRBV7-9 ASSKTGGSYEQY
TRBV19 ASTDTYRDEQY
TRBV18 ASSPRTRAETQY
TRBV7-2 ASSLSGGQETQY
TRBV4-3 ASSPDRERGYT
TRBV7-5 ARSSKLCAGEAHGYT
TRBV5-5 ASSLLRDSYNEQF
TRBV28 ASRPLAGRWY
TRBV9 ASSGGPVGEQY
TRBV12-1 ASVELPGTPKNIQY
TRBV6-5 ATLTSGTNEQF
TRBV4-1 ASPLRYNEQF
TRBV11-2 ASSLVGNEQF
TRBV28 ASRPAGGYYSTDTQY
TRBV28 ASQSRQGPYNEQF
TRBV15 ATSRGRSGQTQY
TRBV28 ASSLTHTDTQY
TRBV9 ARELAAQETQY
TRBV20-1 SARSNEQF
TRBV7-2 ASSRLAGGSSYEQY
TRBV19 ASSIASGESNQPQH
TRBV11-2 ASSFGLAGTYEQY
TRBV11-3 VSSLGTGGSYEQY
TRBV27 ASSLIPPGETQY
TRBV5-1 ASSSTGNTDTQY
TRBV30 AWGGRKTQETQY
TRBV19 ASSPRQGLSAYGYT
TRBV27 ASSFTAAPMYGYT
TRBV6-6 ASRGGQGARSYEQY
TRBV18 ASSPFATGETQY
TRBV5-1 ASIWTSGTNTGELF
TRBV28 ASRSAGTGPGEQY
TRBV18 ASSLISGSTDTQY
TRBV7-9 ASTEGSTDTQY
TRBV7-3 ASSLSREGTGELF
TRBV27 ASRSDSYNSPLH
TRBV10-3 AISAPRLGNTGELF
TRBV7-9 ASSQDLRFGNTIY
TRBV19 ASSRGQGATYEQY
TRBV28 ASSSPNLGRSTDTQY
TRBV6-1 ASNRKGGGSQPQH
TRBV7-2 ASSLGSHRTGNTIY
TRBV5-5 ASSIDRVPSGSSYEQY
TRBV6-1 AVQRGETQY
TRBV5-6 ASSLTSGSPYEQY